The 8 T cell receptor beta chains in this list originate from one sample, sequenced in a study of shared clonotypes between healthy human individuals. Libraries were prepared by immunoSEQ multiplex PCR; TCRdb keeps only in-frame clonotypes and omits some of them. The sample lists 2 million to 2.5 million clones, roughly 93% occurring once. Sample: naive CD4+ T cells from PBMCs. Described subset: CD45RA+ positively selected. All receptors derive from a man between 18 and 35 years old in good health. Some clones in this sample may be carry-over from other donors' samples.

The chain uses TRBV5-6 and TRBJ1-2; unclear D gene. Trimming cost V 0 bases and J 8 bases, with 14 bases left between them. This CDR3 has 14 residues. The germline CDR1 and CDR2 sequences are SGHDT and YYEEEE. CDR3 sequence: CASSLGPWGAGYTF. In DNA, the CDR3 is TGTGCCAGCAGCTTGGGACCCTGGGGTGCGGGCTACACCTTC.

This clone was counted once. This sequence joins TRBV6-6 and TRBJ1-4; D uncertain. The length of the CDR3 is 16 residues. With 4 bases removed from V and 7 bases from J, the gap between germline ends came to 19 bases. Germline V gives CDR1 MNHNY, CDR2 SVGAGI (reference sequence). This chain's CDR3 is CASSSQGGGEGEKLFF. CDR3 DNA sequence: TGTGCCAGCAGTTCTCAAGGTGGCGGGGAGGGTGAAAAACTGTTTTTT.

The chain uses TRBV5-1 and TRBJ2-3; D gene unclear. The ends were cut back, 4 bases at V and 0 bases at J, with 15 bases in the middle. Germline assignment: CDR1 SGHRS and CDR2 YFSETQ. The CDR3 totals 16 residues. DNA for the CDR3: TGCGCCAGCAGCCCTTTCACTCCGACAAGCACAGATACGCAGTATTTT. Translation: CASSPFTPTSTDTQYF.

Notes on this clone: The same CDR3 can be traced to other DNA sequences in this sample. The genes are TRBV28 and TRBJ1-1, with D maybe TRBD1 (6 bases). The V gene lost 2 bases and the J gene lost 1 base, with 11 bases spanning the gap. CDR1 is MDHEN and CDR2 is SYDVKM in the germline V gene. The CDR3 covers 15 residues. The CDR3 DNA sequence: TGTGCCAGCAGTTTAGTCGGAGGGGGGAACACTGAAGCTTTCTTT. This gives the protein CASSLVGGGNTEAFF. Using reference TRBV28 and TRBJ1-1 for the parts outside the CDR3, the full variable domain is DVKVTQSSRYLVKRTGEKVFLECVQDMDHENMFWYRQDPGLGLRLIYFSYDVKMKEKGDIPEGYSVSREKKERFSLILESASTNQTSMYLCASSLVGGGNTEAFFGQGTRLTVV.

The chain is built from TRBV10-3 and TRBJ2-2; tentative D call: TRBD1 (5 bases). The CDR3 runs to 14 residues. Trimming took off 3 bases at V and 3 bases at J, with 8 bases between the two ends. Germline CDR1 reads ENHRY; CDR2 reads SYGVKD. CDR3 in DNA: TGTGCCATCAGTGACAGGGCTGACACCGGGGAGCTGTTTTTT. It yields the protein CAISDRADTGELFF.

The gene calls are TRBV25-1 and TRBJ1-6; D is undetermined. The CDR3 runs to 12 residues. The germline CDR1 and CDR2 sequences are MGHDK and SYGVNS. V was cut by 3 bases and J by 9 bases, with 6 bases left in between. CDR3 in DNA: TGTGCCAGCAGTGATGTGGGTTCACCCCTCCACTTT. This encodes CASSDVGSPLHF.

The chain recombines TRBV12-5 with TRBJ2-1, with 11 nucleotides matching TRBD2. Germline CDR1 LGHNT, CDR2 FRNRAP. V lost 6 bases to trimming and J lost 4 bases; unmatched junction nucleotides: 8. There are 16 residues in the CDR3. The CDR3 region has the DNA TGTGCTAGTGGACGCCAGACTAGCGGGACGTACAATGAGCAGTTCTTC. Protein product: CASGRQTSGTYNEQFF.

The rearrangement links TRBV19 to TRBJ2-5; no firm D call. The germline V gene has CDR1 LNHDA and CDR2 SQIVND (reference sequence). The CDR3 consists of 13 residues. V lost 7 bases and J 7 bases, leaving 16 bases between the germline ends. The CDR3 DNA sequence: TGTGCCAGTAAATCGGCTGGCCCAGGGACCCAGTACTTC. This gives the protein CASKSAGPGTQYF.